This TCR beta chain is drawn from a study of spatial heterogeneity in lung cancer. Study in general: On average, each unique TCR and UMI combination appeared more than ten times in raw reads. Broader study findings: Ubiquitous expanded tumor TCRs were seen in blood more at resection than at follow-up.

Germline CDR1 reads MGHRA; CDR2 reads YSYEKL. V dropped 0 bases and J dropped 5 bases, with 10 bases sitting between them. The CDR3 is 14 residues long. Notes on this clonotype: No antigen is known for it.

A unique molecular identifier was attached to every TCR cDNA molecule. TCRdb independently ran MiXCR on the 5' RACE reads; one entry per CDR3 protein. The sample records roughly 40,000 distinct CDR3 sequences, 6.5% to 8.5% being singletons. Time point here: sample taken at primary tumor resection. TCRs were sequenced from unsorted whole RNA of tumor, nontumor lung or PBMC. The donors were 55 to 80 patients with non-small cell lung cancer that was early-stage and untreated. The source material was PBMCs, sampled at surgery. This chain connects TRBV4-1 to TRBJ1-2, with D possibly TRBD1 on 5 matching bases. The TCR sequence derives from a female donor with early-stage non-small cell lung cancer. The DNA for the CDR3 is TGCGCCAGCAGCCAAGATAAGGGACGGTATGGCTACACCTTC. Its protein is CASSQDKGRYGYTF.